A selection of T cell receptor beta chains follows, all from one sample in a study of CD4 T cells in lung cancer. The method was immunoSEQ multiplex PCR; TCRdb's version includes in-frame clones alone and lacks a portion of them. Among about 4,400 clones, 74% were seen once, and the ten largest hold more than 15%. Sequencing was carried out using lung tumor tissue. Receptors were obtained from a man between 60 and 75 years old with non-small cell lung cancer. Each CDR3 is given with its conserved first and last residue. Fields, in order: CDR3 protein, CDR3 DNA, J gene, clone size, D gene, V gene. The D gene is left open where the match is weak. Size is omitted from some rows. Given values are once, few, many or a class for expanded clones.

CDR3: CASSLTRDRVINYGYTF; DNA: TGTGCCAGCAGCCTCACCCGGGACAGGGTAATCAACTATGGCTACACCTTC; J: TRBJ1-2; size: -; D: TRBD1; V: TRBV7-2
CDR3: CASRDVGGQYF; DNA: TGTGCCAGCCGCGATGTGGGGGGGCAGTACTTC; J: TRBJ2-7; size: few; D: -; V: TRBV6-1
CDR3: CASSLGTGGLETQYF; DNA: TGTGCCAGCAGCTTAGGGACAGGGGGCTTAGAGACCCAGTACTTC; J: TRBJ2-5; size: -; D: TRBD1; V: TRBV7-3
CDR3: CASSAGTGPGYGYTF; DNA: TGCGCCAGCAGCGCCGGGACAGGGCCAGGATATGGCTACACCTTC; J: TRBJ1-2; size: -; D: TRBD1; V: TRBV5-1
CDR3: CASSENVGRGTDTQYF; DNA: TGTGCCAGCAGTGAAAACGTCGGGAGGGGCACAGATACGCAGTATTTT; J: TRBJ2-3; size: large; D: TRBD2; V: TRBV6-1
CDR3: CASSSTSIPDTQYF; DNA: TGTGCCAGCAGTTCAACTAGCATCCCAGATACGCAGTATTTT; J: TRBJ2-3; size: -; D: -; V: TRBV28
CDR3: CAISESGGAYTEAFF; DNA: TGTGCCATCAGTGAGTCTGGGGGGGCTTACACTGAAGCTTTCTTT; J: TRBJ1-1; size: -; D: -; V: TRBV10-3
CDR3: CASSRGDSGYTGELFF; DNA: TGTGCCAGCAGCAGAGGGGACAGCGGATACACCGGGGAGCTGTTTTTT; J: TRBJ2-2; size: -; D: TRBD1; V: TRBV11-2
CDR3: CASTLDRGLGYTF; DNA: TGTGCCAGCACCCTAGACAGGGGGCTTGGCTACACCTTC; J: TRBJ1-2; size: -; D: TRBD1; V: TRBV5-4
CDR3: CASNPAGDTGELFF; DNA: TGCGCCAGCAATCCAGCGGGAGACACCGGGGAGCTGTTTTTT; J: TRBJ2-2; size: -; D: TRBD2; V: TRBV10-2
CDR3: CAWSVQLNEKLFF; DNA: TGTGCCTGGAGTGTACAGTTAAATGAAAAACTGTTTTTT; J: TRBJ1-4; size: -; D: -; V: TRBV30
CDR3: CASSKPGNTEAFF; DNA: TGTGCCAGCAGCAAGCCAGGGAACACTGAAGCTTTCTTT; J: TRBJ1-1; size: few; D: -; V: TRBV6-5
CDR3: CASRGQGQETQYF; DNA: TGTGCCAGCAGGGGACAGGGTCAAGAGACCCAGTACTTC; J: TRBJ2-5; size: once; D: TRBD1; V: TRBV11-2
CDR3: CASSFRRGLNTDTQYF; DNA: TGTGCCAGCAGTTTCAGGAGGGGTTTAAACACAGATACGCAGTATTTT; J: TRBJ2-3; size: -; D: -; V: TRBV6-5
CDR3: CASSLGQAFSGNTIYF; DNA: TGTGCCAGCAGTCTCGGACAGGCTTTCTCTGGAAACACCATATATTTT; J: TRBJ1-3; size: -; D: TRBD1; V: TRBV6-6
CDR3: CASSLGGLLAGFVDTQYF; DNA: TGTGCCAGCAGCCTCGGGGGGCTACTAGCGGGATTCGTGGATACGCAGTATTTT; J: TRBJ2-3; size: few; D: TRBD2; V: TRBV7-9
CDR3: CASSPTGLAGGPREQFF; DNA: TGTGCCAGCAGTCCTACCGGACTAGCGGGAGGGCCGAGAGAGCAGTTCTTC; J: TRBJ2-1; size: -; D: TRBD2; V: TRBV6-4
CDR3: CASSDRGDYNEQFF; DNA: TGTGCCAGCAGTGACAGGGGGGATTACAATGAGCAGTTCTTC; J: TRBJ2-1; size: -; D: TRBD1; V: TRBV9
CDR3: CASRTPGGGETQYF; DNA: TGTGCCAGCAGGACCCCAGGGGGCGGGGAGACCCAGTACTTC; J: TRBJ2-5; size: -; D: TRBD1; V: TRBV28
CDR3: CSVRQGRGETQYF; DNA: TGCAGCGTTAGGCAGGGAAGGGGAGAGACCCAGTACTTC; J: TRBJ2-5; size: -; D: -; V: TRBV29-1
CDR3: CSVRDRGRGTEAFF; DNA: TGCAGCGTCCGGGACAGGGGGCGCGGGACTGAAGCTTTCTTT; J: TRBJ1-1; size: once; D: TRBD1; V: TRBV29-1
CDR3: CASSGGENEQFF; DNA: TGTGCCAGCAGTGGAGGAGAGAATGAGCAGTTCTTC; J: TRBJ2-1; size: few; D: -; V: TRBV2
CDR3: CASSGSADTQYF; DNA: TGCGCCAGCAGCGGCTCAGCAGATACGCAGTATTTT; J: TRBJ2-3; size: -; D: -; V: TRBV5-1
CDR3: CASRKQPGEAYEQYF; DNA: TGTGCCAGCAGAAAGCAACCAGGGGAAGCCTACGAGCAGTACTTC; J: TRBJ2-7; size: -; D: -; V: TRBV6-5
CDR3: CASSQQGTDTQYF; DNA: TGTGCCAGCAGTCAACAGGGCACAGATACGCAGTATTTT; J: TRBJ2-3; size: -; D: -; V: TRBV6-4
CDR3: CASSFLTRGFLRNEQYF; DNA: TGTGCCAGCAGTTTCCTAACCAGGGGCTTCCTTCGAAACGAGCAGTACTTC; J: TRBJ2-7; size: -; D: -; V: TRBV28
CDR3: CASSLFWWLAGDSNEQFF; DNA: TGTGCCAGCAGCTTATTTTGGTGGCTAGCGGGAGACAGCAATGAGCAGTTCTTC; J: TRBJ2-1; size: -; D: TRBD2; V: TRBV11-3
CDR3: CAWSELYEQYF; DNA: TGTGCCTGGAGTGAACTCTACGAGCAGTACTTC; J: TRBJ2-7; size: -; D: -; V: TRBV30